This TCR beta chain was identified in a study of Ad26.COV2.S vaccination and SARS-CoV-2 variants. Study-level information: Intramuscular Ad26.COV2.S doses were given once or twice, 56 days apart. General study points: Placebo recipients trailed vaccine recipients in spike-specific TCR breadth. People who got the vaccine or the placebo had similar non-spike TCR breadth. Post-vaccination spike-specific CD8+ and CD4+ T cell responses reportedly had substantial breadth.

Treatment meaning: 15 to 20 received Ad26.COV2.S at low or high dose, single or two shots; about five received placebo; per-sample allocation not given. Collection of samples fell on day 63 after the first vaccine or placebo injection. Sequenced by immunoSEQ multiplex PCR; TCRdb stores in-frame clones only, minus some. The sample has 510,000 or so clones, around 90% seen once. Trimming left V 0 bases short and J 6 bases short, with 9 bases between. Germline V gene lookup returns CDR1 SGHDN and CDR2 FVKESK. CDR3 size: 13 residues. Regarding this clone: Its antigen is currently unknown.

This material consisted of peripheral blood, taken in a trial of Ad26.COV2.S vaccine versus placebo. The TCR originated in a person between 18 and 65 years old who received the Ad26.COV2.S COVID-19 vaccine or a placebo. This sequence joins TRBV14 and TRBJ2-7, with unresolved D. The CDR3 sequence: CASSQDPSSEQYF. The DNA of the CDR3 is TGTGCCAGCAGCCAAGACCCCTCTTCCGAGCAGTACTTC.